This entry features one T cell receptor beta chain sequence. Measured with immunoSEQ multiplex PCR; TCRdb has only the in-frame clones, and not every one. This table holds about 66,000 clones, roughly four fifths found once. The CDR3 is 16 residues long. V lost 2 bases, J lost 2 bases, and 2 bases stayed unmatched. Germline lookup yields CDR1 WSHSY and CDR2 SAAADI. This sample is drawn from a study of radiotherapy plus CTLA-4 blockade in lung cancer. This specimen consisted of peripheral blood, obtained from a patient treated with radiotherapy plus ipilimumab. This receptor was taken from a human donor with non-small cell lung cancer who had a partial response to radiotherapy plus ipilimumab. The rearrangement joins TRBV10-2 to TRBJ2-1, with 11 bases that match TRBD2. CDR3 loop: CASSELGLAAYNEQFF. As DNA, the CDR3 is TGCGCCAGCAGTGAGCTGGGACTAGCGGCCTACAATGAGCAGTTCTTC.